The present T cell receptor (beta chain) was sequenced within a study of cytomegalovirus exposure and HLA in healthy donors. Primers included in the PCR were 60 Vbeta and 13 Jbeta primers. Sequencing was performed with immunoSEQ multiplex PCR; in TCRdb, only in-frame clones are kept and a portion is missing. The sample shows 200,000 or so clones, roughly 80% of them seen only once. With 6 bases removed from V and 10 bases from J, the gap between germline ends came to 16 bases. CDR1 is MNHEY and CDR2 is SMNVEV in the germline V gene (reference sequence). CDR3 length equals 13 residues. Sequencing was performed on PBMCs. This TCR was recovered from a man aged 30 to 45 in good health and CMV-seronegative. The genes are TRBV27 and TRBJ2-1; no definite D call. This chain's CDR3 is CASSTSLLREQFF. The CDR3 DNA reads as TGTGCCAGCAGCACCTCTCTACTGCGGGAGCAGTTCTTC.